A single TCR beta chain is shown here with its context. Its cognate antigen is unknown. The record originates from a study of shared clonotypes between healthy human individuals. Across the study: Participating donors consisted of a couple of women and a few men aged 18 to 49. Study-level findings and limits: Naive subsets typically showed greater estimated richness than memory subsets.

All the donors were Caucasian adults who lived in Nashville, Tennessee. Profiling relied on immunoSEQ multiplex PCR, and the TCRdb table lists in-frame clones only, not all of them. In the table there are roughly 2 million clones, 95% of which are singletons. The TCR sequence derives from a man between 18 and 29 years old in good health. Sequences were obtained from naive CD4+ T cells sorted from blood. As for subset: CD45RA+ positively selected.

The CDR3 region is CASSYLAGIEQFF. The CDR3 DNA sequence: TGTGCCAGCAGTTATTTAGCGGGGATCGAGCAGTTCTTC. The chain carries TRBV2 and TRBJ2-1; 8 nucleotides agree with TRBD2. This CDR3 region has 13 residues. CDR1 SNHLY and CDR2 FYNNEI come from the germline V gene. V dropped 5 bases and J dropped 10; count of bases not matched to a gene: 7.